These 11 T cell receptor beta chains originate from one sample sequenced in a study of blood T cell repertoires in COVID-19. Clones were read by immunoSEQ multiplex PCR, and TCRdb kept only the in-frame ones, dropping some. The sample has approximately 250,000 clones; roughly 88% are singletons. The sample was PBMCs or T cells enriched from blood (not recorded which). The receptors shown here come from a woman aged 40 to 50 with acute COVID-19.

V usage is TRBV19 and J usage is TRBJ1-1, with D tentatively TRBD1 (5 bases). CDR3 length equals 13 residues. Germline V lookup: CDR1 LNHDA, CDR2 SQIVND (reference sequence). The ends were cut back, 4 bases at V and 4 bases at J, with 10 bases in the middle. In DNA, the CDR3 is TGTGCCAGTAGTACCGGCAGGGCCACTGAAGCTTTCTTT. Its translation: CASSTGRATEAFF.

The chain carries TRBV9 and TRBJ1-2; no clear D gene. Germline assignment: CDR1 SGDLS and CDR2 YYNGEE. V dropped 0 bases and J dropped 5 bases, with 14 bases sitting between them. The CDR3 contains 15 residues. This CDR3 is CASSVEASRLYGYTF. DNA of the CDR3: TGTGCCAGCAGCGTAGAGGCTAGCCGTTTGTATGGCTACACCTTC.

The rearrangement joins TRBV30 to TRBJ1-1; weak D call: TRBD1 (5 bases). CDR3 length: 13 residues. V was clipped by 4 bases and J by 3 bases, with 12 bases between them. CDR1 and CDR2 from the germline V gene are GTSNPN and SVGIG (reference sequence). CDR3 in amino acids: CAWTWGEDTEAFF. The DNA of the CDR3 is TGTGCCTGGACGTGGGGCGAGGACACTGAAGCTTTCTTT.

The V and J genes are TRBV11-2 and TRBJ1-2; possibly TRBD1 for D (5 bases). The germline gives CDR1 SGHAT, CDR2 FQNNGV. The V end was cut by 1 base, the J end by 3 bases, with 12 bases between. The CDR3 is 15 residues long. CDR3: CASSLGGSTYYGYTF. The CDR3 DNA follows: TGTGCCAGCAGCTTAGGGGGCTCTACTTACTATGGCTACACCTTC.

The CDR3 protein is CASSPHGTSGEEQFF. The CDR3 bases are TGTGCCAGCAGTCCCCACGGGACTAGCGGCGAGGAGCAGTTCTTC. V gene TRBV28 combines with J gene TRBJ2-1; 11 bases agree with TRBD2. The V and J ends lost 5 bases and 10 bases, in that order; junction bases with no gene match: 10. Germline loops: CDR1 MDHEN, CDR2 SYDVKM. The CDR3 has 15 amino acids.

V is TRBV6-5 and J is TRBJ2-5; 9 positions match TRBD1. Germline trimming cut 4 bases from V and 2 bases from J; bases unmatched to any gene: 5. Germline assignment: CDR1 MNHEY and CDR2 SVGAGI. This CDR3 is 15 amino acids long. CDR3 residues: CASSLGTGLQETQYF. CDR3 nucleotides: TGTGCCAGCAGTTTAGGGACAGGGCTTCAAGAGACCCAGTACTTC.

This clone has just a few counts. The chain uses TRBV10-3 and TRBJ2-1; D perhaps matches TRBD2 (6 bases). In germline, CDR1 is ENHRY, CDR2 SYGVKD. This CDR3 comprises 14 residues. Trimming took 4 bases from V and 3 from J, leaving 10 bases between them. DNA for the CDR3: TGTGCCATCAGTGTGGGCGGGGACTACAATGAGCAGTTCTTC. Translated, it gives CAISVGGDYNEQFF.

V gene TRBV7-3 combines with J gene TRBJ2-3; D not resolved. Between the trimmed V and J ends, which lost 0 bases and 2 bases, there was a span of 6 bases. This CDR3 has 14 residues. Germline-derived CDR1 and CDR2 are SGHTA and FQGTGA. DNA for the CDR3: TGTGCCAGCAGCTTAACACAGAACACAGATACGCAGTATTTT. This codes for CASSLTQNTDTQYF.

The chain joins TRBV27 to TRBJ1-5, with D uncertain. The CDR3 loop spans 17 amino acids. Trimming stripped 2 bases from V and 0 bases from J, with 14 bases between. Germline V gives CDR1 MNHEY, CDR2 SMNVEV (reference sequence). In DNA form, the CDR3 reads TGTGCCAGCAGTTTAAAGCCTACGGGGAATAGCAATCAGCCCCAGCATTTT. Its protein product is CASSLKPTGNSNQPQHF.

This rearrangement joins TRBV5-6 to TRBJ1-2, with D possibly being TRBD1 (5 bases). Trimming stripped 2 bases from V and 4 bases from J, with 15 bases between. Per germline, CDR1 SGHDT and CDR2 YYEEEE. The length of the CDR3 is 15 residues. CDR3 coding DNA: TGTGCCAGCAGCTTTAGACAGTACGGTAGCTATGGCTACACCTTC. Residues: CASSFRQYGSYGYTF.

The chain combines TRBV24-1 with TRBJ1-2; possible D gene TRBD1, 5 bases. Germline lookup yields CDR1 KGHDR and CDR2 SFDVKD. V gave up 8 bases and J gave up 5 bases, with 11 bases separating them. The length of the CDR3 is 12 residues. Here the CDR3 reads CATMDINYGYTF. Written as DNA, the CDR3 is TGTGCCACCATGGACATAAATTATGGCTACACCTTC.